The rows below give T cell receptor beta chains drawn from one sample of a study of blood T cell repertoires in COVID-19. The table came from immunoSEQ multiplex PCR; TCRdb's copy has only in-frame clones and leaves some out. The data hold under 75,000 clones, with approximately 86% observed a single time. Sample: peripheral blood. The receptors here all came from a woman of 80 years or more with active COVID-19. Each CDR3 is given with its conserved first and last residue. The D gene is left open where the match is weak.

D: TRBD1; length: 15; V: TRBV7-2; CDR3: CASSLEGTGEDTQYF
D: .; length: 15; V: TRBV7-2; CDR3: CASSLPPLRGSEQFF
D: TRBD2; length: 16; V: TRBV2; CDR3: CASRRTSGGYTGELFF
D: TRBD1; length: 21; V: TRBV7-3; CDR3: CASSLTSPGQGAQQTNYGYTF
D: TRBD1; length: 16; V: TRBV9; CDR3: CASSAQTGGNTDTQYF
D: .; length: 15; V: TRBV19; CDR3: CASSIEGESNQPQHF
D: .; length: 14; V: TRBV7-9; CDR3: CASSRRQMNTEAFF
D: TRBD2; length: 20; V: TRBV3-1/TRBV3-2; CDR3: CASSPKGLASLSSSTDTQYF
D: TRBD1; length: 14; V: TRBV6-5; CDR3: CASRRRQGGQPQHF
D: TRBD1; length: 14; V: TRBV5-4; CDR3: CASSFQGARYEQYF
D: TRBD1; length: 16; V: TRBV19; CDR3: CASSTDRGSRGTEAFF
D: .; length: 15; V: TRBV6-1; CDR3: CACSDGEHGGWAQYF
D: TRBD1; length: 16; V: TRBV19; CDR3: CASSSSGTGRDYEQYF
D: .; length: 15; V: TRBV11-2; CDR3: CASSKNRDRGTEAFF
D: .; length: 14; V: TRBV5-1; CDR3: CASSSGHPQETQYF